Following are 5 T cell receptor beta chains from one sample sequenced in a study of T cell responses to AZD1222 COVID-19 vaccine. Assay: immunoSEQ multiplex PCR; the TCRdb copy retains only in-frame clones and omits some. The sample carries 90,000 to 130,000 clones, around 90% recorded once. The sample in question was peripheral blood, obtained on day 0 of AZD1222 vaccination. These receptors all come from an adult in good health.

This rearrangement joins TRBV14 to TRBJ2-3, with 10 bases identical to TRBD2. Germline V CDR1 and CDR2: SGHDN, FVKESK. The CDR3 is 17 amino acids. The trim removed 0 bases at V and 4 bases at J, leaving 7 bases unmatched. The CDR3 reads CASSQDLGSGRSDTQYF. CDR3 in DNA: TGTGCCAGCAGCCAAGATCTTGGTAGCGGGAGGTCAGATACGCAGTATTTT. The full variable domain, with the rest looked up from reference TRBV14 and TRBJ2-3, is EAGVTQFPSHSVIEKGQTVTLRCDPISGHDNLYWYRRVMGKEIKFLLHFVKESKQDESGMPNNRFLAERTGGTYSTLKVQPAELEDSGVYFCASSQDLGSGRSDTQYFGPGTRLTVL.

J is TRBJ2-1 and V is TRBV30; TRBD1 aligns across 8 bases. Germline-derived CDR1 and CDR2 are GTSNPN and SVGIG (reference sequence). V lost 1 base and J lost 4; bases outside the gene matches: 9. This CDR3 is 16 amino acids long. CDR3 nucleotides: TGTGCCTGGAGTGGTTTCCGACAGGGGCATTACAATGAGCAGTTCTTC. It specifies CAWSGFRQGHYNEQFF.

Here the CDR3 reads CASTGEGGAEKAFF. The CDR3 nucleotides read TGTGCCAGCACCGGAGAAGGGGGCGCAGAGAAAGCTTTCTTT. The V gene is TRBV27, the J gene TRBJ1-1; the match to TRBD1 covers 7 bases. Germline V gene lookup returns CDR1 MNHEY and CDR2 SMNVEV (reference sequence). The J segment lost 9 bases and the V segment lost 7 bases, leaving 14 bases of the junction unmatched. The CDR3 is made up of 14 amino acids.

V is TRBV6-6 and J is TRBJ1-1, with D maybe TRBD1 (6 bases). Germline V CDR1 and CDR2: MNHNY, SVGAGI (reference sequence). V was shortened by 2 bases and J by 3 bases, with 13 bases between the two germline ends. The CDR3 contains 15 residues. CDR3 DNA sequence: TGTGCCAGCAGTTACCCTTCGACAGGCCACACTGAAGCTTTCTTT. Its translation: CASSYPSTGHTEAFF.

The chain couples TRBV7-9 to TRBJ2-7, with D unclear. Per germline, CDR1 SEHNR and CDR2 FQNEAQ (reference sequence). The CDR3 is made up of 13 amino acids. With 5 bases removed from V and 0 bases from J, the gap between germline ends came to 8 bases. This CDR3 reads CASSPKSSYEQYF. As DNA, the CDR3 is TGTGCCAGCAGCCCAAAGAGCTCCTACGAGCAGTACTTC.